The 27 T cell receptor beta chains given below trace back to one sample, sequenced in a study of T cell repertoires in ileal Crohn's disease. The time point denotes: neoterminal ileum biopsy at postoperative endoscopy, about 6 months after surgery. Profiled with immunoSEQ multiplex PCR; TCRdb holds only in-frame clones, not every one. Among about 1,200 clones, approximately 86% were seen once, and the ten largest hold around 13%. Input material: ileal tissue. Receptor source: an adult with Crohn's disease.

This clone was observed once. The gene calls are TRBV30 and TRBJ1-2, with 7 bases aligning to TRBD1. The CDR3 contains 12 residues. The germline V gene has CDR1 GTSNPN and CDR2 SVGIG (reference sequence). V gave up 4 bases and J gave up 2 bases; unmatched junction bases: 1. CDR3 amino acids: CAWTGGNYGYTF. For the CDR3, the DNA is TGTGCCTGGACAGGGGGGAACTATGGCTACACCTTC.

The rearrangement links TRBV5-1 to TRBJ2-5, with 12 nucleotides matching TRBD2. This CDR3 has 17 amino acids. Germline V CDR1 and CDR2: SGHRS, YFSETQ. Unmatched junction bases numbered 12, after V lost 4 bases and J lost 5 bases. The CDR3 reads CASSPGPGLAGWETQYF. CDR3 nucleotide sequence: TGCGCCAGCAGCCCAGGCCCGGGACTAGCGGGCTGGGAGACCCAGTACTTC.

The rearrangement links TRBV7-9 to TRBJ1-6, with D maybe TRBD1 (6 bases). Germline values: CDR1 SEHNR, CDR2 FQNEAQ (reference sequence). The CDR3 runs to 16 residues. V lost 5 bases to trimming and J lost 2 bases, with 13 bases between them. The CDR3 is CASSLGTPTYNSPLHF. CDR3 coding DNA: TGTGCCAGCAGCCTTGGGACACCCACCTATAATTCACCCCTCCACTTT.

V gene TRBV18 combines with J gene TRBJ1-5; D gene unclear. CDR3 length: 16 residues. The germline gives CDR1 KGHSH, CDR2 LQKENI. The ends were cut back, 2 bases at V and 4 bases at J, with 15 bases in the middle. CDR3 sequence reads: CASSPVPPRVNQPQHF. Here the CDR3 DNA reads TGTGCCAGCTCACCAGTACCACCTCGAGTTAATCAGCCCCAGCATTTT.

The chain couples TRBV7-3 to TRBJ2-1, with D uncertain. V was shortened by 3 bases and J by 3 bases, with 12 bases between the two germline ends. The CDR3 totals 15 residues. The germline V gene has CDR1 SGHTA and CDR2 FQGTGA. The CDR3 sequence is CASSFANSDYNEQFF. CDR3 in DNA: TGTGCCAGCAGCTTTGCAAACTCTGACTACAATGAGCAGTTCTTC.

The V call is TRBV7-9, the J call TRBJ2-3; 12 bases line up with TRBD2. The CDR3 contains 17 residues. V was clipped by 5 bases and J by 2 bases; unmatched bases: 8. In germline, CDR1 is SEHNR, CDR2 FQNEAQ (reference sequence). CDR3 DNA: TGTGCCAGCAGCCCTGCGCTAGCGGGGGGGTTCACAGATACGCAGTATTTT. This translates into CASSPALAGGFTDTQYF.

The table lists this clone with a count of one. V usage is TRBV2 and J usage is TRBJ1-2; a weak D match, TRBD1 (5 bases). Germline V gene sequence: CDR1 SNHLY, CDR2 FYNNEI. The CDR3 is 13 amino acids. Trimming stripped 2 bases from V and 11 bases from J, with 15 bases between. CDR3 in amino acids: CASSENAQGRYTF. The CDR3 DNA reads TGTGCCAGCAGTGAAAACGCGCAGGGCCGTTACACCTTC.

This clone was observed once. Other DNA variants within this sample encode the same CDR3. J is TRBJ2-3 and V is TRBV6-4, with D perhaps matching TRBD2 (6 bases). CDR1 is MRHNA and CDR2 is SNTAGT in the germline V gene. The CDR3 sequence is 16 residues long. Trimming left V 3 bases short and J 3 bases short, with 16 bases between. For the CDR3, the DNA is TGTGCCAGCAGTGAGGCCGCCGGGACTGAGACAGATACGCAGTATTTT. This encodes CASSEAAGTETDTQYF.

This rearrangement joins TRBV4-2 to TRBJ2-3, with TRBD2 matching over 11 bases. The germline gives CDR1 LGHNA, CDR2 YNFKEQ. The CDR3 runs 15 residues. After removal of 5 bases from V and 5 bases from J, the junction contained 6 bases not matched to a gene. CDR3 loop: CASSNSGGAEDTQYF. Here the CDR3 DNA reads TGTGCCAGCAGCAATAGCGGGGGGGCCGAAGATACGCAGTATTTT.

On this clone: Without the conserved terminal phenylalanine or tryptophan, this CDR3 likely stems from a read error. V gene TRBV29-1 combines with J gene TRBJ1-1; D is perhaps TRBD1 (5 bases). The CDR3 runs to 12 residues. V was trimmed by 3 bases and J by 7 bases, leaving 12 bases between them. Germline V gene data show CDR1 as SQVTM and CDR2 as ANQGSEA. CDR3 in amino acids: CSVEALGDEAFL. The CDR3 coding sequence is TGCAGCGTTGAGGCGTTAGGGGATGAAGCTTTCCTT.

The genes are TRBV16 and TRBJ2-3; maybe TRBD2 (6 bases). V shed 0 bases and J shed 2 bases, with 9 bases lying between them. Germline CDR1 is KGHSY and CDR2 is FQNENV. The CDR3 runs 15 residues. Here the CDR3 DNA reads TGTGCCAGCAGCCAATCCCCGGGACTCACAGATACGCAGTATTTT. This gives the protein CASSQSPGLTDTQYF.

This rearrangement joins TRBV10-3 to TRBJ1-1; 12 nucleotides agree with TRBD1. Germline V gives CDR1 ENHRY, CDR2 SYGVKD. V was pared by 2 bases and J by 4 bases, with 5 bases of the junction left unmatched. The CDR3 loop spans 16 amino acids. CDR3: CAISEGTGGPGTEAFF. CDR3 in DNA: TGTGCCATCAGTGAGGGGACAGGGGGCCCGGGCACTGAAGCTTTCTTT.

The rearrangement joins TRBV5-6 to TRBJ1-5; D might be TRBD1 (5 bases). Germline V lookup: CDR1 SGHDT, CDR2 YYEEEE. The germline V and J ends were trimmed by 4 bases and 2 bases, with 16 bases remaining between them. This CDR3 has 16 residues. DNA for the CDR3: TGTGCCAGCAGCGTGCGCAGGCCGGGGGGCAATCAGCCCCAGCATTTT. As protein: CASSVRRPGGNQPQHF.

CDR3 loop: CASSLWGQSYGYTF. The CDR3 DNA reads TGTGCCAGCAGCTTATGGGGGCAGAGCTATGGCTACACCTTC. The gene calls are TRBV5-6 and TRBJ1-2; TRBD1 might be the D (6 bases). The CDR3 has 14 amino acids. The ends were cut back, 2 bases at V and 4 bases at J, with 12 bases in the middle. Germline lookup yields CDR1 SGHDT and CDR2 YYEEEE.

V gene TRBV18 combines with J gene TRBJ1-2, with D tentatively TRBD1 (6 bases). The CDR3 has 13 amino acids. Trimming removed 3 bases from V and 2 bases from J, with 7 bases in between. Germline V gives CDR1 KGHSH, CDR2 LQKENI. CDR3 sequence: CASSPGQNYGYTF. The CDR3 nucleotides read TGTGCCAGCTCACCCGGACAGAACTATGGCTACACCTTC.

This sequence joins TRBV11-2 and TRBJ2-2; TRBD2 matches at 8 bases. Germline CDR1 and CDR2: SGHAT and FQNNGV. V was clipped by 3 bases and J by 2 bases; unmatched bases: 2. This CDR3 comprises 15 residues. CDR3 protein: CASSLGTRNTGELFF. The CDR3 bases are TGTGCCAGCAGCTTGGGGACTAGAAACACCGGGGAGCTGTTTTTT. Together with reference TRBV11-2 and TRBJ2-2, the CDR3 gives the full variable domain: EAGVAQSPRYKIIEKRQSVAFWCNPISGHATLYWYQQILGQGPKLLIQFQNNGVVDDSQLPKDRFSAERLKGVDSTLKIQPAKLEDSAVYLCASSLGTRNTGELFFGEGSRLTVL.

This clone was observed a handful of times. This sequence joins TRBV19 and TRBJ1-5; D possibly corresponds to TRBD1 (6 bases). The CDR3 consists of 16 residues. Per the germline V gene, CDR1 is LNHDA and CDR2 is SQIVND (reference sequence). Trimming stripped 6 bases from V and 2 bases from J, with 17 bases between. The CDR3 coding sequence is TGTGCCAGTAGCGAAGGGGGAGGGGGGGGCAATCAGCCCCAGCATTTT. Translation: CASSEGGGGGNQPQHF.

The CDR3 sequence is CASSLGLAGGQETQYF. Here the CDR3 DNA reads TGCGCCAGCAGCTTGGGACTAGCGGGGGGTCAAGAGACCCAGTACTTC. The chain employs TRBV5-1 and TRBJ2-5, with TRBD2 identical over 13 bases. Trimming cost V 0 bases and J 2 bases; bases outside gene matches: 1. CDR1 is SGHRS and CDR2 is YFSETQ in the germline V gene. This CDR3 has 16 amino acids.

In nucleotides, the CDR3 is TGTGCCAGCAGTGAGCAGGGCAGGCAAGAGACCCAGTACTTC. It specifies CASSEQGRQETQYF. The chain employs TRBV11-2 and TRBJ2-5; perhaps TRBD1 as D (5 bases). The germline V gene has CDR1 SGHAT and CDR2 FQNNGV. V was shortened by 6 bases and J by 2 bases, with 13 bases between the two germline ends. CDR3 size: 14 residues.

This chain links TRBV6-1 with TRBJ2-3; 11 bases align to TRBD2. CDR1 MNHNS and CDR2 SASEGT come from the germline V gene. The CDR3 consists of 17 residues. The V gene end was trimmed by 2 bases and the J gene end by 5 bases; junction bases not matched to a gene: 9. CDR3 sequence reads: CASSERLAGGGGDTQYF. DNA for the CDR3: TGTGCCAGCAGTGAAAGGCTAGCGGGGGGCGGTGGAGATACGCAGTATTTT.

The chain uses TRBV4-1 and TRBJ1-6; D is possibly TRBD1 (6 bases). Trimming removed 5 bases from V and 7 bases from J, with 15 bases in between. This CDR3 region has 15 residues. Germline V gene sequence: CDR1 MGHRA, CDR2 YSYEKL. Here the CDR3 reads CASSSSGERNSPLHF. Written as DNA, the CDR3 is TGCGCCAGCAGCTCGTCAGGGGAAAGAAATTCACCCCTCCACTTT.

The chain links TRBV29-1 to TRBJ1-2; D is possibly TRBD1 (6 bases). Per germline, CDR1 SQVTM and CDR2 ANQGSEA. Trimming took 4 bases from V and 4 from J, leaving 19 bases between them. The CDR3 is 15 amino acids. The CDR3 DNA reads TGCAGCGTTGTATCGACAGGACAAAAATCCTATGGCTACACCTTC. Protein product: CSVVSTGQKSYGYTF.

This chain uses TRBV5-1 with TRBJ1-1; perhaps TRBD1 as D (5 bases). The CDR3 length is 14 residues. Germline CDR1 is SGHRS and CDR2 is YFSETQ. Trimming took 0 bases from V and 1 from J, leaving 7 bases between them. This CDR3 is CASSLGQKNTEAFF. CDR3 DNA sequence: TGCGCCAGCAGCTTGGGACAGAAGAACACTGAAGCTTTCTTT.

CDR3 region: CASRRQGSNTEAFF. DNA for the CDR3: TGTGCCAGCAGGCGACAGGGCTCGAACACTGAAGCTTTCTTT. The J gene is TRBJ1-1, the V gene TRBV14; TRBD1 matches 7 bases. Germline CDR1 reads SGHDN; CDR2 reads FVKESK. This CDR3 spans 14 amino acids. Losses at the gene ends were 6 bases for V and 1 base for J; bases not matched to a gene: 5.

The chain combines TRBV7-8 with TRBJ1-5; 8 bases are a match to TRBD1. Germline V lookup: CDR1 SGHVS, CDR2 FQNEAQ. The CDR3 length is 19 residues. The trim removed 1 base at V and 0 bases at J, leaving 11 bases unmatched. The CDR3 spells CASSLGRQGILYSNQPQHF. The CDR3 DNA reads TGTGCCAGCAGCTTAGGCCGACAGGGGATCCTCTATAGCAATCAGCCCCAGCATTTT.

The V call is TRBV18, the J call TRBJ2-7, with 9 nucleotides matching TRBD1. V trimming: 3 bases; J trimming: 4 bases; junction bases outside the gene matches: 7. This CDR3 has 15 amino acids. Germline loops: CDR1 KGHSH, CDR2 LQKENI. The CDR3 loop is CASSPGPGQGYEQYF. The CDR3 region has the DNA TGTGCCAGCTCACCTGGGCCGGGACAGGGTTACGAGCAGTACTTC.

The DNA for the CDR3 is TGTGCCATCAGCATCCCGGGGGAGCCCCAGCATTTT. It translates to CAISIPGEPQHF. This rearrangement joins TRBV10-3 to TRBJ1-5; tentatively, D is TRBD1 (5 bases). Trimming shortened V by 6 bases and J by 8 bases, and 11 bases separated the two germline ends. This CDR3 has 12 residues. The germline gives CDR1 ENHRY, CDR2 SYGVKD.